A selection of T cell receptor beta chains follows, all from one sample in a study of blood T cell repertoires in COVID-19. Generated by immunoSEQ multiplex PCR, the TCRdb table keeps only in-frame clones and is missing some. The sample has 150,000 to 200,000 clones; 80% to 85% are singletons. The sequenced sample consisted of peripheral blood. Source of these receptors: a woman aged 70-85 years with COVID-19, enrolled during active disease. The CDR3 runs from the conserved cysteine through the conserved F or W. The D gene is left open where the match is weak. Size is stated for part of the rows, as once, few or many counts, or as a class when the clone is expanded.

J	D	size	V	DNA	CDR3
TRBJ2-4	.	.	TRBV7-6	TGTGCCAGCAGCTTATCGGGTTGGGAGAGCATTCAGTACTTC	CASSLSGWESIQYF
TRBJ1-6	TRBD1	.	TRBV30	TGTGCCTGGAGAGAGACAGGGAATTCACCCCTCCACTTT	CAWRETGNSPLHF
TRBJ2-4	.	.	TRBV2	TGTGCCAGCAGTCCGACTGGCGGGGGCGGCCTAGCCAAAAACATTCAGTACTTC	CASSPTGGGGLAKNIQYF
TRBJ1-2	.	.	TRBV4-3	TGCGCCAGCAGCCAAGATCCGATGGGAGTATATGGCTACACCTTC	CASSQDPMGVYGYTF
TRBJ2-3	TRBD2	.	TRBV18	TGTGCCAGCTCACCAATGGGGCTAGCGGGAGGGCCGACGTCAGATACGCAGTATTTT	CASSPMGLAGGPTSDTQYF
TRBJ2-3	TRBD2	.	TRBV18	TGTGCCAGCTCAGACCGACTAGCTAGCACAGATACGCAGTATTTT	CASSDRLASTDTQYF
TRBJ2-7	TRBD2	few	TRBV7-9	TGTGCCAGCAGCAGACTAGCGGGAGGGCTAAGGCAGTACTTC	CASSRLAGGLRQYF
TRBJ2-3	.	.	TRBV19	TGTGCCAGTAGCATCTGGTCCAACACCGATACGCAGTATTTT	CASSIWSNTDTQYF
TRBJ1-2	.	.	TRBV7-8	TGTGCCAGTACGCCCCTGACAGGAGGCAGGGATGGCTACACCTTC	CASTPLTGGRDGYTF
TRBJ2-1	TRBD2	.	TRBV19	TGTGCCAGTAGTATCTCGGGGGGAGATCAGTTCTTC	CASSISGGDQFF
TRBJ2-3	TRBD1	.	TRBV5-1	TGCGCCAGCAGCCCAGGACAGGGCCCCCATACGCAGTATTTT	CASSPGQGPHTQYF
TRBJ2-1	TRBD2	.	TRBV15	TGTGCCACCAGCAGCGGGAGGGCAACCTACAATGAGCAGTTCTTC	CATSSGRATYNEQFF
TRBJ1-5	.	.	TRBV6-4	TGTGCCAGCAGTGACCCTAAGAAGGGCAGGGTTGACAATCAGCCCCAGCATTTT	CASSDPKKGRVDNQPQHF
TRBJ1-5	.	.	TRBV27	TGTGCCAGCAGTTTGGGGCAGCCCCGCGGTCAGCCCCAGCATTTT	CASSLGQPRGQPQHF
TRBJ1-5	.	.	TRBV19	TGTGCCAGTAGTGTCCCCAACTTGAGGGGGGGAGTTGGCAATCAGCCCCAGCATTTT	CASSVPNLRGGVGNQPQHF
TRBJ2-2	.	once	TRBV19	TGTGCCAGTAGCCTCCGAAACAGGGATCCCGGGGAGCTGTTTTTT	CASSLRNRDPGELFF
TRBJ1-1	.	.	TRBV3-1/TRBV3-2	TGTGCCAGCAGTCGAAATCAGGGGAACACTGAAGCTTTCTTT	CASSRNQGNTEAFF
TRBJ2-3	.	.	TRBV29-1	TGCAGCGTTTATTTTGCGGATACGCAGTATTTT	CSVYFADTQYF
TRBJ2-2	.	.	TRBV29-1	TGCAGCGTTGAAGTGGGACATAGCACCGGGGAGCTGTTTTTT	CSVEVGHSTGELFF
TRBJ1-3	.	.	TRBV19	TGTGCCAGTCGGATCGTAAGCTCGGAGGACACCATATATTTT	CASRIVSSEDTIYF
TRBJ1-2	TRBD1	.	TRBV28	TGTGCCAGCAGTTGGGGACAGGGATCTGGCTACACCTTC	CASSWGQGSGYTF
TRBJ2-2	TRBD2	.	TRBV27	TGTGCCAGCAGCCGCCCATCGGGAGGAGGGCCCGGGGAGCTGTTTTTT	CASSRPSGGGPGELFF
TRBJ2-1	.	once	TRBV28	TGTGCCAGCAGTTGGGGACTCGCTAATGAGCAGTTCTTC	CASSWGLANEQFF
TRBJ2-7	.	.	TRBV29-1	TGCAGCGCAAATACAGGGAAAGAAGAGCGGCAGTACTTC	CSANTGKEERQYF
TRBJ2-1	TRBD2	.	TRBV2	TGTGCCAGCAGTTCCGGGACTACCGGCTACAATGAGCAGTTCTTC	CASSSGTTGYNEQFF
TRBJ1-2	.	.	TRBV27	TGTGCCAGCAGTTTACGGGGGTTGCGTGGCTACACCTTC	CASSLRGLRGYTF
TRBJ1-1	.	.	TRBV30	TGTGCCTGGAATTTTCGGAGAAACACTGAAGCTTTCTTT	CAWNFRRNTEAFF
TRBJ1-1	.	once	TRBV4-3	TGCGCCAGCAGCCAATCACAGGGAAAGAACACTGAAGCTTTCTTT	CASSQSQGKNTEAFF
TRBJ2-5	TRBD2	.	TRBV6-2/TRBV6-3	TGTGCCAGCAGCCTGCCTCTAGCGGGAGGAGAGACCCAGTACTTC	CASSLPLAGGETQYF
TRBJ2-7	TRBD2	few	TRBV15	TGTGCCACCAGCCCGGGCGGGAGCCTCTCCTACGAGCAGTACTTC	CATSPGGSLSYEQYF
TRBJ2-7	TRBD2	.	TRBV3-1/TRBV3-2	TGTGCCGCGGGGAGGGCGGACTACGAGCAGTACTTC	CAAGRADYEQYF
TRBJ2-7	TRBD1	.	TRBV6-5	TGTGCCAGCAGGTCCGGGACAGGGAGCTCCTACGAGCAGTACTTC	CASRSGTGSSYEQYF
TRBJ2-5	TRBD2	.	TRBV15	TGTGCCACCAGCAGGGCTGGGGGGGTGGAGACCCAGTACTTC	CATSRAGGVETQYF
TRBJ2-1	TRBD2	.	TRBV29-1	TGCAGCGTTGATAGCGGGAGGAATTACAATGAGCAGTTCTTC	CSVDSGRNYNEQFF
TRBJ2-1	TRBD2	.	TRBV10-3	TGTGCCATCAGTGCTGGACTAGCGGGGAGTGAGCAGTTCTTC	CAISAGLAGSEQFF
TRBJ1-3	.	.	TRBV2	TGTGCCAGCAATGGGGCAGACCTCTCTGGAAACACCATATATTTT	CASNGADLSGNTIYF
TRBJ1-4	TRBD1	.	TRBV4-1	TGCGCCAGCAGCCAAGATGGACAGGGTGGAGAAAAACTGTTTTTT	CASSQDGQGGEKLFF
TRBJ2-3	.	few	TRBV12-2	TGTGCAAGTCGCTTAGAATGGCTAGCGGGAGGCCGGGGGCACACGCATACGCAGTATTTT	CASRLEWLAGGRGHTHTQYF